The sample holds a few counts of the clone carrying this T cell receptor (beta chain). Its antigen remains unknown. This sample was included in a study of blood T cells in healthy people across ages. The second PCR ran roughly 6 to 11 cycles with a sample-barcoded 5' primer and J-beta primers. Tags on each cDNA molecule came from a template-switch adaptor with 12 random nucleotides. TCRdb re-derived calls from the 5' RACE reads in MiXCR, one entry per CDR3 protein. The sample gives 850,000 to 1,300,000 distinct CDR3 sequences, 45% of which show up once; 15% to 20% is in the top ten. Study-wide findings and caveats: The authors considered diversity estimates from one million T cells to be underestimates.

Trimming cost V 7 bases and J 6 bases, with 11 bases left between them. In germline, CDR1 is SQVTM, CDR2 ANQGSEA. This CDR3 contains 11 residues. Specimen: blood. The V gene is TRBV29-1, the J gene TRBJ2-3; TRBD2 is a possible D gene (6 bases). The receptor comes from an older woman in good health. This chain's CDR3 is CSAQSGDTQYF. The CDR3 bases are TGCAGCGCCCAAAGCGGGGATACGCAGTATTTT.